This T cell receptor (beta chain) was profiled in a study of T-cell memory formation after mild COVID-19. The study, taken as a whole, reports: The study detected some responding clones in pre-infection memory, suggesting cross-reactive memory joined. For contracting clones, CD4+ ones sat mainly in CM and EM, CD8+ in EMRA.

Turning to this clonotype: What it recognizes is unknown.

TCR alpha and TCR beta cDNA libraries carrying sample barcodes and UMIs were produced by 5'RACE using constant-segment primers. TCRdb itself ran the 5' RACE reads through MiXCR, one entry per CDR3 protein. The sample contains 250,000 to 350,000 distinct CDR3 sequences, around 15% of which appear only once. Between the trimmed V and J ends, which lost 0 bases and 5 bases, there was a span of 13 bases. This CDR3 has 15 amino acids. Germline V CDR1 and CDR2: LNHNV, YYDKDF (reference sequence). Source material: PBMCs or a T cell subset sorted from them (not recorded which). The TCR comes from a man in his late teens or twenties who had mild COVID-19 (a few samples of this study predate the infection). Cell type and time point are not known. V gene TRBV15 combines with J gene TRBJ2-5; D not resolved. The CDR3 spells CATSRDAGLVETQYF. The CDR3, as DNA: TGTGCCACCAGCAGAGATGCAGGATTGGTGGAGACCCAGTACTTC.